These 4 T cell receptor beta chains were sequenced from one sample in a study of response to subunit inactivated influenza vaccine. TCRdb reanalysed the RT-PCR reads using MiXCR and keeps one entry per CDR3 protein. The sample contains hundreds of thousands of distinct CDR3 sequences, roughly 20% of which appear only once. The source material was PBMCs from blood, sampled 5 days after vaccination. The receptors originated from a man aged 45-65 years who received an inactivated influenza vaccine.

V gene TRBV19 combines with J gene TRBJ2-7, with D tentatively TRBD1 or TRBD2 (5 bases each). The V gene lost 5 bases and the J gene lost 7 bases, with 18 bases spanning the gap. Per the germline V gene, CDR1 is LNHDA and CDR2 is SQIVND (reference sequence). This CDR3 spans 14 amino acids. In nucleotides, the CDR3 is TGTGCCAGTAGTGTCCGGGACCCAGGGTGGGAGCAGTACTTC. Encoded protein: CASSVRDPGWEQYF.

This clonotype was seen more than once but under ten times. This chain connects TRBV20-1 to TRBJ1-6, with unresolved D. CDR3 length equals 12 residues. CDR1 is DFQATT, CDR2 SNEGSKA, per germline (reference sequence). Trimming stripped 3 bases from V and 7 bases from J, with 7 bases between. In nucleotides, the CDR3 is TGCAGTGCTAGCCAACTAAATTCACCCCTCCACTTT. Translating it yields CSASQLNSPLHF.

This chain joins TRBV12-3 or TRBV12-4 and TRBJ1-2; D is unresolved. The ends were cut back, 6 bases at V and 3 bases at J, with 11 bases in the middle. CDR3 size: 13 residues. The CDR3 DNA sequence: TGTGCCAGCAGCTTCCGGGCCCACTATGGCTACACCTTC. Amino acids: CASSFRAHYGYTF.

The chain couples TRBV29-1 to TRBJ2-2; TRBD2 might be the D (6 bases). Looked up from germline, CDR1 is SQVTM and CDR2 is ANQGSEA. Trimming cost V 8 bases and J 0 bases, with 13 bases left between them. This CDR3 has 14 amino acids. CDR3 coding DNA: TGCAGCACACTGGGGGGAGCGAACACCGGGGAGCTGTTTTTT. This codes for CSTLGGANTGELFF.